The 32 T cell receptor beta chains presented below share a single source sample, sequenced in a study of blood T cells in healthy people across ages (dated by TCRdb to the mid-2010s). The method behind the library was 5' RACE. TCRdb names Illumina HiSeq 2500 as the instrument used. A second PCR of roughly 7 to 11 cycles was performed with a sample-barcoded 5' primer and a J-beta primer mix. Using fastp at Q25 and MiXCR, TCRdb reprocessed the public reads and kept productive beta chains. Merged by CDR3 protein, the rows form single entries marked with the most common genes and DNA. This sample gives more than 800,000 distinct CDR3 sequences in total; 29% of them show up just once. Around 16% of the sample comes from the top ten. The specimen sequenced was blood. These receptors all stem from a woman aged 80 or over in good health.

To note about this clonotype: The junction does not match germline at one end; this may be a read error. This chain joins TRBV27 and TRBJ2-3; D perhaps matches TRBD2 (5 bases). The CDR3 spans 12 residues. Germline V gene sequence: CDR1 MNHEY, CDR2 SMNVEV (reference sequence). DNA for the CDR3: TGTGCCAGCAGAAAGCGGCCAGATACGCAGGATTTT. This codes for CASRKRPDTQDF.

This clonotype was found many times. The chain is built from TRBV7-2 and TRBJ1-5; TRBD1 agrees at 9 bases. The V and J ends lost 1 base and 4 bases, in that order; junction bases with no gene match: 2. The CDR3 runs 15 residues. Germline CDR1 SGHTA, CDR2 FQGNSA. CDR3 nucleotides: TGTGCCAGCAGCTTAGACAGGGGGCGAAATCAGCCCCAGCATTTT. This sequence encodes CASSLDRGRNQPQHF. The full variable domain, its missing parts supplied by reference TRBV7-2 and TRBJ1-5, is GAGVSQSPSNKVTEKGKDVELRCDPISGHTALYWYRQSLGQGLEFLIYFQGNSAPDKSGLPSDRFSAERTGGSVSTLTIQRTQQEDSAVYLCASSLDRGRNQPQHFGDGTRLSIL.

This clonotype has more than one count but fewer than ten. The chain carries TRBV6-1 and TRBJ2-2; 12 nucleotides agree with TRBD2. The V and J ends lost 6 bases and 4 bases, in that order; junction bases with no gene match: 9. CDR1 MNHNS and CDR2 SASEGT come from the germline V gene. CDR3 length: 17 amino acids. CDR3 sequence: CASRRTGLAGSTGELFF. The CDR3, as DNA: TGTGCCAGCAGACGAACCGGACTAGCGGGGAGCACCGGGGAGCTGTTTTTT.

This clonotype showed up just once. It may be a read error: a sequence one base away is much more abundant. The chain couples TRBV3-1 to TRBJ2-6, with D perhaps TRBD1 or TRBD2 (6 bases each). CDR3 length: 18 amino acids. Germline CDR1 reads LGHDT; CDR2 reads YNNKEL (reference sequence). CDR3 sequence: CASSQRGAARSGTNVLTF. The CDR3 DNA reads TGTGCCAGCAGCCAAAGGGGGGCTGCACGCTCTGGGACCAACGTCCTGACTTTC.

This clonotype was detected only a few times. The gene calls are TRBV18 and TRBJ1-1, with D uncertain. Germline CDR1 is KGHSH and CDR2 is LQKENI. Trimming stripped 5 bases from V and 4 bases from J, with 2 bases between. There are 10 residues in the CDR3. DNA for the CDR3: TGTGCCAGCTCAGGCACTGAAGCTTTCTTT. Translating gives CASSGTEAFF.

This clonotype was counted only a few times. This chain links TRBV14 with TRBJ2-3; TRBD2 aligns across 8 bases. V dropped 3 bases and J dropped 1; count of bases not matched to a gene: 3. There are 15 residues in the CDR3. Germline loops: CDR1 SGHDN, CDR2 FVKESK. For the CDR3, the DNA is TGTGCCAGCAGCCAGGCGCGGGGGGGCACAGATACGCAGTATTTT. It encodes CASSQARGGTDTQYF.

This chain uses TRBV6-6 with TRBJ2-3, with D possibly being TRBD2 (5 bases). The CDR3 length is 15 residues. V gave up 5 bases and J gave up 6 bases, with 18 bases separating them. Looked up from germline, CDR1 is MNHNY and CDR2 is SVGAGI (reference sequence). As DNA, the CDR3 is TGTGCCAGCAGTGGGCGATCGACTAATCGGGATACGCAGTATTTT. It encodes CASSGRSTNRDTQYF.

This clonotype was observed many times. The V gene is TRBV11-2, the J gene TRBJ2-5; D possibly uses TRBD1 or TRBD2 (5 bases each). CDR1 SGHAT and CDR2 FQNNGV come from the germline V gene. This CDR3 spans 17 amino acids. Trimming stripped 3 bases from V and 0 bases from J, with 17 bases between. The CDR3 reads CASSLGLGWGNQETQYF. CDR3 DNA sequence: TGTGCCAGCAGCTTGGGATTAGGGTGGGGGAACCAAGAGACCCAGTACTTC. The complete variable domain, with remaining parts taken from reference TRBV11-2 and TRBJ2-5, reads EAGVAQSPRYKIIEKRQSVAFWCNPISGHATLYWYQQILGQGPKLLIQFQNNGVVDDSQLPKDRFSAERLKGVDSTLKIQPAKLEDSAVYLCASSLGLGWGNQETQYFGPGTRLLVL.

The chain employs TRBV12-3 or TRBV12-4 and TRBJ2-1; 11 nucleotides align to TRBD2. With V trimmed by 5 bases and J by 6 bases, 12 bases remained unmatched. The CDR3 is made up of 17 amino acids. CDR3: CASSPQGLAGTPNEQFF. CDR3 bases: TGTGCCAGCAGTCCTCAAGGACTAGCGGGTACCCCCAATGAGCAGTTCTTC.

This clonotype was recorded at least ten times. The chain couples TRBV4-3 to TRBJ2-3, with a tentative D call TRBD2 (5 bases). Between the trimmed V and J ends, which lost 0 bases and 5 bases, there was a span of 12 bases. In germline, CDR1 is LGHNA, CDR2 YSLEER. The CDR3 covers 15 residues. CDR3 residues: CASSQDRGTRDTQYF. DNA of the CDR3: TGCGCCAGCAGCCAAGATCGGGGTACTAGAGATACGCAGTATTTT.

This clonotype was seen at least ten times. The chain joins TRBV6-1 to TRBJ2-2; weak D call: TRBD1 (5 bases). The length of the CDR3 is 14 residues. Germline V gives CDR1 MNHNS, CDR2 SASEGT. The germline V and J ends were trimmed by 6 bases and 6 bases, with 14 bases remaining between them. The CDR3 loop is CASRGQFSPGELFF. The DNA for the CDR3 is TGTGCCAGCAGAGGACAATTTAGCCCCGGGGAGCTGTTTTTT.

This clonotype was counted at least ten times. The V and J genes are TRBV5-1 and TRBJ2-7; TRBD2 might be the D (5 bases). The V gene lost 0 bases and the J gene lost 0 bases, with 10 bases spanning the gap. Germline V gene data show CDR1 as SGHRS and CDR2 as YFSETQ. The CDR3 spans 15 residues. For the CDR3, the DNA is TGCGCCAGCAGCTTGGTAGGAGAGGGCTCCTACGAGCAGTACTTC. Translating it yields CASSLVGEGSYEQYF.

This clonotype has only a few counts. The V gene is TRBV21-1, the J gene TRBJ2-3; the table's D call of TRBD1 was not tested on the DNA. TRBV21-1 is annotated as a pseudogene. This CDR3 comprises 15 residues. CDR3 DNA: TGTGCCAGCAGCAAGGGACAGGGGGATCCGGATACGCAGTATTTT. It codes for CASSKGQGDPDTQYF.

The J gene is TRBJ2-1, the V gene TRBV20-1, with 8 bases that match TRBD2. CDR1 and CDR2 from the germline V gene are DFQATT and SNEGSKA (reference sequence). The CDR3 spans 14 residues. V was pared by 4 bases and J by 6 bases, with 8 bases of the junction left unmatched. CDR3 region: CSATGTSKFNEQFF. CDR3 nucleotides: TGCAGTGCTACCGGGACTAGTAAATTCAATGAGCAGTTCTTC.

The gene calls are TRBV2 and TRBJ1-5; 7 bases line up with TRBD1. The CDR3 is 17 amino acids. The germline V gene has CDR1 SNHLY and CDR2 FYNNEI. Losses at the gene ends were 7 bases for V and 5 bases for J; bases not matched to a gene: 17. The CDR3 bases are TGTGCCAGCACTAATTTCCCGGGACAGCTATTAGATCAGCCCCAGCATTTT. This translates into CASTNFPGQLLDQPQHF.

This clonotype was detected ten times or more. The chain links TRBV6-2 or TRBV6-3 to TRBJ2-5, with D uncertain. The CDR3 spans 11 residues. The germline V gene has CDR1 MNHEY and CDR2 SVGEGT. V lost 8 bases and J lost 4, with 8 bases in between. This chain's CDR3 is CASGVRETQYF. The CDR3 nucleotides are TGTGCCAGCGGGGTCAGAGAGACCCAGTACTTC.

In this sample, this clonotype turned up once. The chain couples TRBV5-1 to TRBJ2-5, with 8 bases that match TRBD2. V lost 0 bases, J lost 3 bases, and 10 bases stayed unmatched. This CDR3 has 17 amino acids. Germline-derived CDR1 and CDR2 are SGHRS and YFSETQ. DNA for the CDR3: TGCGCCAGCAGCTTGGGGATTTTAGCGGGGTTGGAAGAGACCCAGTACTTC. Translation: CASSLGILAGLEETQYF.

The chain combines TRBV7-2 with TRBJ2-7, with 8 nucleotides matching TRBD1. Per the germline V gene, CDR1 is SGHTA and CDR2 is FQGNSA. V lost 3 bases and J lost 7; bases outside the gene matches: 11. This CDR3 comprises 15 residues. The CDR3 nucleotides are TGTGCCAGCAGCTTCGGGACAGGAGTCTACAATGAGCAGTACTTC. Protein: CASSFGTGVYNEQYF.

Comment on this clonotype: Being one base from a much bigger clone, this may be a read error. The chain is built from TRBV9 and TRBJ2-3; perhaps TRBD2 as D (7 bases). CDR1 and CDR2 from the germline V gene are SGDLS and YYNGEE. This CDR3 spans 15 amino acids. V was shortened by 1 base and J by 4 bases, with 13 bases between the two germline ends. The DNA of the CDR3 is TGTGCCAGCAGCGTAAGGGGGGGCACGGCAGATACGCAGTATTTT. The encoded protein is CASSVRGGTADTQYF.

This clonotype was detected a few times. The CDR3 loop is CASSLAPGVNTEAFF. DNA of the CDR3: TGTGCCAGCAGCTTGGCCCCAGGGGTAAACACTGAAGCTTTCTTT. V is TRBV5-5 and J is TRBJ1-1; D perhaps matches TRBD1 (6 bases). The V end was cut by 0 bases, the J end by 2 bases, with 11 bases between. This CDR3 has 15 amino acids. Germline assignment: CDR1 SGHKS and CDR2 YYEKEE (reference sequence).

The V and J genes are TRBV15 and TRBJ2-3, with 11 bases lining up with TRBD1. The CDR3 covers 16 residues. The germline V gene has CDR1 LNHNV and CDR2 YYDKDF (reference sequence). V trimming: 3 bases; J trimming: 5 bases; junction bases outside the gene matches: 7. DNA for the CDR3: TGTGCCACCAGCAGTCGGACAGGGGGCGTGGAAGATACGCAGTATTTT. Its protein product is CATSSRTGGVEDTQYF.

For this clonotype: This may be a read error: a much more frequent sequence differs by one nucleotide. The chain uses TRBV20-1 and TRBJ2-5; weak D call: TRBD1 (6 bases). Deletions cut 7 bases from V and 2 bases from J, with 14 bases between. This CDR3 is 13 amino acids long. Germline-derived CDR1 and CDR2 are DFQATT and SNEGSKA (reference sequence). CDR3 nucleotides: TGCAGTGGACTGGGGGCGAGGCAAGAGACCCAGTACTTC. Protein product: CSGLGARQETQYF.

As concerns this clonotype: A much more abundant neighbour one base away suggests this may be a read error. The chain combines TRBV6-2 or TRBV6-3 with TRBJ2-3; D is perhaps TRBD1 or TRBD2 (5 bases each). V gave up 11 bases and J gave up 8 bases, with 17 bases separating them. The length of the CDR3 is 12 residues. Germline V lookup: CDR1 MNHEY, CDR2 SVGEGT. The chain's CDR3 is CACTPKRGTQYF. CDR3 nucleotide sequence: TGTGCCTGCACCCCGAAGAGGGGTACGCAGTATTTT.

This rearrangement joins TRBV5-5 to TRBJ2-7; the D gene could be TRBD1 or TRBD2 (5 bases each). Trimming stripped 2 bases from V and 3 bases from J, with 15 bases between. The CDR3 spans 15 residues. CDR1 SGHKS and CDR2 YYEKEE come from the germline V gene (reference sequence). The CDR3 bases are TGTGCCAGCAGCTTAGCAGGGACCGTGTACTACGAGCAGTACTTC. It translates to CASSLAGTVYYEQYF.

This clonotype was recorded at least ten times. This sequence joins TRBV6-1 and TRBJ1-2, with D unresolved. CDR3 length equals 13 residues. Germline V gene lookup returns CDR1 MNHNS and CDR2 SASEGT. Deletions cut 7 bases from V and 4 bases from J, with 13 bases between. CDR3 sequence: CASTGGRTYGYTF. CDR3 coding DNA: TGTGCCAGCACCGGCGGACGGACCTATGGCTACACCTTC.

This clonotype appeared many times. The chain recombines TRBV7-2 with TRBJ2-1; tentative D call: TRBD2 (5 bases). V was clipped by 5 bases and J by 9 bases, with 17 bases between them. The CDR3 spans 14 residues. Looked up from germline, CDR1 is SGHTA and CDR2 is FQGNSA. The CDR3 coding sequence is TGTGCCAGCAGCAAAGATACTAGAGTGGCTGAGCAGTTCTTC. It specifies CASSKDTRVAEQFF.

In its sample, this clonotype was seen many times. This rearrangement joins TRBV6-1 to TRBJ2-3; TRBD1 matches 8 bases. This CDR3 has 17 amino acids. Germline lookup yields CDR1 MNHNS and CDR2 SASEGT. Trimming at V came to 3 bases and at J to 4 bases, leaving 12 bases not matched to a gene. CDR3 nucleotide sequence: TGTGCCAGCAGTGACCCCCCCCGTGGACAGGGCCCAGATACGCAGTATTTT. Amino acid sequence: CASSDPPRGQGPDTQYF.

This clonotype was observed a few times. For the CDR3, the DNA is TGTGCCAGCATCGCCATTGGGGGGTGGTCTGGGGCCAACGTCCTGACTTTC. This translates into CASIAIGGWSGANVLTF. The chain joins TRBV9 to TRBJ2-6; TRBD2 is a possible D gene (6 bases). The CDR3 has 17 amino acids. V was clipped by 6 bases and J by 1 base, with 17 bases between them. Germline V lookup: CDR1 SGDLS, CDR2 YYNGEE.

This clonotype was seen repeatedly, ten times or more. In DNA form, the CDR3 reads TGTGCCAGCAGATTGGGAGACAGCCAAGAGACCCAGTACTTC. Translation: CASRLGDSQETQYF. The gene calls are TRBV12-3 or TRBV12-4 and TRBJ2-5, with D possibly called TRBD1 or TRBD2 (5 bases each). This CDR3 is 14 amino acids long. Trimming removed 6 bases from V and 1 base from J, with 12 bases in between.

This chain links TRBV7-8 with TRBJ1-5; D call uncertain. Germline CDR1 is SGHVS and CDR2 is FQNEAQ. The CDR3 runs to 13 residues. The V gene lost 2 bases and the J gene lost 6 bases, with 8 bases spanning the gap. This chain's CDR3 is CASSLLALQPQHF. In nucleotides, the CDR3 is TGTGCCAGCAGCTTACTGGCACTTCAGCCCCAGCATTTT.

The genes are TRBV30 and TRBJ2-1; D tentatively reads TRBD1 or TRBD2 (5 bases each). This CDR3 spans 13 amino acids. Between the trimmed V and J ends, which lost 4 bases and 12 bases, there was a span of 19 bases. CDR1 is GTSNPN and CDR2 is SVGIG in the germline V gene (reference sequence). The CDR3 nucleotides read TGTGCCTGGACACCACCCCAGGGAGCCTCGCAGTTCTTC. The encoded protein is CAWTPPQGASQFF.

V gene TRBV11-3 combines with J gene TRBJ1-2; 7 nucleotides align to TRBD1. The germline gives CDR1 SGHNT, CDR2 YENEEA. CDR3 length equals 15 residues. The junction had 3 bases not matched to a gene; V was cut back by 0 bases and J by 2 bases. The CDR3 loop is CASSLDMGQNYGYTF. CDR3 nucleotide sequence: TGTGCCAGCAGCTTAGATATGGGACAGAACTATGGCTACACCTTC.